These T cell receptor beta chains were read from a single sample in a study of blood T cell repertoires in COVID-19. Produced via immunoSEQ multiplex PCR; TCRdb's table is partial and in-frame only. The sample holds over 120,000 clones, over 70% seen once. Sequencing was done on a sample of peripheral blood. The receptors were sampled from a woman aged 55-70 years with acute or convalescent COVID-19. Each CDR3 is given with its conserved first and last residue.

v_call,j_call,cdr3_aa
TRBV7-9,TRBJ1-1,CASSLGWQEAFF
TRBV5-1,TRBJ2-2,CASSGLAGALLQTAGELFF
TRBV18,TRBJ2-2,CASSPASGATGELFF
TRBV7-9,TRBJ1-1,CASSLDRGTEAFF
TRBV10-1,TRBJ2-5,CASAQGETQYF
TRBV6-5,TRBJ2-5,CASSEETQYF
TRBV19,TRBJ2-4,CASQATILAKNIQYF
TRBV5-4,TRBJ1-2,CASRGQLNYGYTF
TRBV24-1,TRBJ2-7,CATSAGKDEQYF
TRBV30,TRBJ2-7,CAWSWGPSYEQYF
TRBV5-6,TRBJ1-5,CASSPGQGDQPQHF
TRBV30,TRBJ1-6,CAWRKANSPLHF
TRBV18,TRBJ1-5,CASSPLGQPQHF
TRBV27,TRBJ2-2,CASSWTGLGTGELFF
TRBV6-6,TRBJ2-3,CASRLQGEGADTQYF
TRBV15,TRBJ1-1,CATSIRYRNTEAFF
TRBV7-8,TRBJ2-7,CASGEREQYF
TRBV28,TRBJ2-7,CASSLTSGIDEQYF
TRBV5-1,TRBJ1-1,CASSIDQNLRGTEAFF
TRBV27,TRBJ1-2,CASSQRGYGYTF